One and the same sample provided the 32 T cell receptor beta chains below, sequenced in a study of cytotoxic CD8 clonotypes in ibrutinib-treated CLL. TCRdb's copy holds only in-frame clones and misses some; the assay was immunoSEQ multiplex PCR. Among about 300,000 clones listed, approximately 79% were seen once. The material sequenced was PBMCs, taken at disease progression, from a patient treated with ibrutinib. All receptors derive from a human donor with chronic lymphocytic leukemia.

The chain couples TRBV18 to TRBJ1-4; maybe TRBD1 (6 bases). The CDR3 runs 16 residues. Between the trimmed V and J ends, which lost 2 bases and 8 bases, there was a span of 18 bases. Germline V lookup: CDR1 KGHSH, CDR2 LQKENI. CDR3 DNA: TGTGCCAGCTCACCAACACTTGGGACACCACCGGAAAAACTGTTTTTT. Its translation is CASSPTLGTPPEKLFF.

In nucleotides, the CDR3 is TGCGCCAGCAGCTTGGCCCAGGGGTTCGATGGCTACACCTTC. It translates to CASSLAQGFDGYTF. The chain employs TRBV5-1 and TRBJ1-2; possible D gene TRBD1, 6 bases. V was trimmed by 0 bases and J by 6 bases, leaving 12 bases between them. The length of the CDR3 is 14 residues. From germline, CDR1 is SGHRS and CDR2 YFSETQ.

This clone was detected only a few times. The rearrangement joins TRBV9 to TRBJ1-5; tentative D call: TRBD1 (5 bases). The V end was cut by 6 bases, the J end by 5 bases, with 18 bases between. The CDR3 is 15 amino acids. Germline CDR1 is SGDLS and CDR2 is YYNGEE. CDR3: CASTLKGPGDQPQHF. In nucleotides, the CDR3 is TGTGCCAGCACCCTAAAGGGGCCTGGCGATCAGCCCCAGCATTTT.

The table lists this clone with a few counts. This rearrangement joins TRBV28 to TRBJ2-3; D is perhaps TRBD1 or TRBD2 (5 bases each). V was trimmed by 3 bases and J by 4 bases, leaving 11 bases between them. The V gene's germline CDR1 is MDHEN and CDR2 SYDVKM. The CDR3 totals 14 residues. CDR3 sequence reads: CASSFPRDPDTQYF. In DNA, the CDR3 is TGTGCCAGCAGTTTTCCCAGGGACCCAGATACGCAGTATTTT.

The sample holds one count of this clone. J is TRBJ1-5 and V is TRBV18, with a tentative D call TRBD1 (5 bases). V was clipped by 4 bases and J by 5 bases, with 9 bases between them. Germline CDR1 KGHSH, CDR2 LQKENI. The CDR3 has 13 amino acids. The CDR3 DNA reads TGTGCCAGCTCACGCTCGGGGGATCAGCCCCAGCATTTT. This codes for CASSRSGDQPQHF.

The rearrangement links TRBV28 to TRBJ2-1; D call uncertain. CDR1 and CDR2 (germline): MDHEN, SYDVKM. This CDR3 is built from 11 residues. Trimming took 3 bases from V and 8 from J, leaving 5 bases between them. In DNA, the CDR3 is TGTGCCAGCAGTTTGTGGGATGAGCAGTTCTTC. Translation: CASSLWDEQFF.

The chain is built from TRBV9 and TRBJ2-7; D is possibly TRBD1 (6 bases). V was shortened by 3 bases and J by 6 bases, with 13 bases between the two germline ends. This CDR3 has 13 amino acids. The germline gives CDR1 SGDLS, CDR2 YYNGEE. This CDR3 is CASSATGSGEQYF. The DNA of the CDR3 is TGTGCCAGCAGCGCAACAGGGTCGGGCGAGCAGTACTTC.

In this sample, this clone turned up once. CDR3: CAISVASAGELFF. Here the CDR3 DNA reads TGTGCCATCAGTGTGGCATCCGCCGGGGAGCTGTTTTTT. The chain carries TRBV10-3 and TRBJ2-2; D is undetermined. V lost 4 bases and J 6 bases, leaving 9 bases between the germline ends. The CDR3 covers 13 residues. Germline V gene data show CDR1 as ENHRY and CDR2 as SYGVKD.

The chain uses TRBV7-6 and TRBJ2-3; D remains unclear. The CDR3 is made up of 16 amino acids. The V end was cut by 1 base, the J end by 0 bases, with 11 bases between. Germline V gene sequence: CDR1 SGHVS, CDR2 FNYEAQ. CDR3 in DNA: TGTGCCAGCAGCTTAGTCGCTGGAGAAAGCACAGATACGCAGTATTTT. It translates to CASSLVAGESTDTQYF.

The chain joins TRBV11-2 to TRBJ1-2; D gene unclear. The V end was cut by 5 bases, the J end by 5 bases, with 9 bases between. Germline CDR1 reads SGHAT; CDR2 reads FQNNGV. The CDR3 has 12 amino acids. The DNA of the CDR3 is TGTGCCAGCAGCCCCGCCCGTTATGGCTACACCTTC. Amino acids: CASSPARYGYTF.

The CDR3 coding sequence is TGTGCCACCAGCCCCGTCGGAGTTTCCTACGAGCAGTACTTC. This sequence encodes CATSPVGVSYEQYF. This chain links TRBV15 with TRBJ2-7; D is unclear. V lost 5 bases and J lost 1, with 12 bases in between. This CDR3 has 14 amino acids. CDR1 is LNHNV, CDR2 YYDKDF, per germline (reference sequence).

CDR3 residues: CASSLRGTGGLNEQFF. CDR3 coding DNA: TGTGCCAGCAGCTTACGCGGGACAGGGGGGTTGAATGAGCAGTTCTTC. The V and J genes are TRBV11-2 and TRBJ2-1, with 11 bases matching TRBD1. CDR1 is SGHAT, CDR2 FQNNGV, per germline. V dropped 2 bases and J dropped 7; count of bases not matched to a gene: 7. The CDR3 covers 16 residues. Full variable domain (rest looked up from reference TRBV11-2 and TRBJ2-1): EAGVAQSPRYKIIEKRQSVAFWCNPISGHATLYWYQQILGQGPKLLIQFQNNGVVDDSQLPKDRFSAERLKGVDSTLKIQPAKLEDSAVYLCASSLRGTGGLNEQFFGPGTRLTVL.

V and J are TRBV12-5 and TRBJ2-1; D is unclear. V was clipped by 0 bases and J by 15 bases, with 15 bases between them. Germline lookup yields CDR1 LGHNT and CDR2 FRNRAP. The CDR3 is 13 amino acids. For the CDR3, the DNA is TGTGCTAGTGGTTTGGTACCGCGTCCTGAGAGGTTCTTC. Translating gives CASGLVPRPERFF.

The chain employs TRBV7-2 and TRBJ1-2, with D possibly TRBD1 on 6 matching bases. The germline CDR1 and CDR2 sequences are SGHTA and FQGNSA. Trimming removed 1 base at V and 7 bases at J, with 16 bases between. This CDR3 comprises 15 residues. The CDR3 DNA reads as TGTGCCAGCAGCTTAGAAGGCAGGGGAGGAGGTGGCTACACCTTC. Amino acids: CASSLEGRGGGGYTF.

The chain couples TRBV7-3 to TRBJ2-1; D tentatively reads TRBD1 or TRBD2 (5 bases each). This CDR3 has 13 amino acids. The germline V gene has CDR1 SGHTA and CDR2 FQGTGA. Trimming removed 5 bases from V and 6 bases from J, with 11 bases in between. DNA of the CDR3: TGTGCCAGCAGCCAGAGGGGATTCAATGAGCAGTTCTTC. The encoded protein is CASSQRGFNEQFF.

The gene calls are TRBV9 and TRBJ1-5; the D gene is possibly TRBD1 (6 bases). The CDR3 spans 15 residues. Germline V gene data show CDR1 as SGDLS and CDR2 as YYNGEE. Deletions cut 0 bases from V and 3 bases from J, with 10 bases between. In DNA, the CDR3 is TGTGCCAGCAGCGTAGACAGGGTCCTCAATCAGCCCCAGCATTTT. Translating it yields CASSVDRVLNQPQHF.

The V gene is TRBV2, the J gene TRBJ1-2; 8 bases are shared with TRBD1. With 1 base clipped from V and 3 bases from J, the junction kept 1 base outside the gene matches. CDR1 is SNHLY, CDR2 FYNNEI, per germline. The CDR3 is 14 amino acids. CDR3 region: CASSEGRGHYGYTF. The CDR3 coding sequence is TGTGCCAGCAGTGAAGGCAGGGGGCACTATGGCTACACCTTC.

The sample holds a few counts of this clone. The chain recombines TRBV13 with TRBJ2-7; tentative D call: TRBD2 (6 bases). CDR1 is PRHDT and CDR2 is FYEKMQ in the germline V gene (reference sequence). V was clipped by 5 bases and J by 5 bases, with 16 bases between them. This CDR3 has 14 amino acids. This chain's CDR3 is CASSPRRGFDEQYF. DNA for the CDR3: TGTGCCAGCAGCCCGCGGAGGGGTTTCGACGAGCAGTACTTC. The full variable domain, its missing parts supplied by reference TRBV13 and TRBJ2-7, is AAGVIQSPRHLIKEKRETATLKCYPIPRHDTVYWYQQGPGQDPQFLISFYEKMQSDKGSIPDRFSAQQFSDYHSELNMSSLELGDSALYFCASSPRRGFDEQYFGPGTRLTVT.

This clone was counted between two and nine times. This sequence joins TRBV10-1 and TRBJ2-7; 12 positions agree with TRBD1. Germline V CDR1 and CDR2: WNHNN, SYGVQD (reference sequence). CDR3 length equals 16 residues. The ends lost 10 bases at V and 4 bases at J; junction bases unmatched: 14. The CDR3 loop reads CATSYERDRGLYEQYF. The CDR3, as DNA: TGCGCCACATCGTACGAACGGGACAGGGGGCTATACGAGCAGTACTTC.

V gene TRBV9 combines with J gene TRBJ2-1; 10 positions agree with TRBD2. The CDR3 is made up of 15 amino acids. CDR1 and CDR2 from the germline V gene are SGDLS and YYNGEE. The trim removed 2 bases at V and 6 bases at J, leaving 5 bases unmatched. CDR3 DNA sequence: TGTGCCAGCAGCGTGACAGCGGGAGGGGGCAATGAGCAGTTCTTC. This encodes CASSVTAGGGNEQFF.

J is TRBJ1-5 and V is TRBV6-6, with D possibly being TRBD1 (6 bases). Per germline, CDR1 MNHNY and CDR2 SVGAGI (reference sequence). Trimming removed 5 bases from V and 6 bases from J, with 11 bases in between. The CDR3 totals 13 residues. DNA for the CDR3: TGTGCCAGCAGTACGCAGGGGAGTCAGCCCCAGCATTTT. This encodes CASSTQGSQPQHF.

This chain uses TRBV5-1 with TRBJ2-3, with 7 positions matching TRBD2. The V segment lost 6 bases and the J segment 0 bases; nucleotides outside the gene matches: 16. CDR3 length: 18 residues. Germline CDR1 SGHRS, CDR2 YFSETQ. For the CDR3, the DNA is TGCGCCAGCACCCCTATCGGGGGGTACTCATTTAGCACAGATACGCAGTATTTT. This codes for CASTPIGGYSFSTDTQYF.

This clone was seen more than once but under ten times. This rearrangement joins TRBV27 to TRBJ1-2; D possibly corresponds to TRBD1 (6 bases). The CDR3 is 14 amino acids. Germline CDR1 is MNHEY and CDR2 is SMNVEV (reference sequence). The V end lost 8 bases, the J end lost 1 base, and 14 bases lay between the germline ends. The CDR3 coding sequence is TGTGCCAGCCATCCTTCAGGGGTTAACTATGGCTACACCTTC. This translates into CASHPSGVNYGYTF.

CDR3 amino acids: CASSLGVQGTEAFF. The CDR3 DNA follows: TGCGCCAGCAGCTTGGGGGTCCAGGGCACTGAAGCTTTCTTT. The chain has TRBV5-1 and TRBJ1-1; TRBD1 is a possible D gene (5 bases). The CDR3 has 14 amino acids. V shed 0 bases and J shed 4 bases, with 10 bases lying between them. Germline CDR1 and CDR2: SGHRS and YFSETQ.

The chain links TRBV5-1 to TRBJ1-2; possibly TRBD1 for D (6 bases). Trimming removed 0 bases at V and 4 bases at J, with 13 bases between. The CDR3 length is 15 residues. CDR1 and CDR2 from the germline V gene are SGHRS and YFSETQ. The CDR3 spells CASSLAGGPAYGYTF. CDR3 nucleotide sequence: TGCGCCAGCAGCTTGGCCGGGGGGCCGGCCTATGGCTACACCTTC.

CDR3 DNA sequence: TGTGCCAGCAGTTTAGCGCCCGGGACAGGGGACGAGCAGTACTTC. Protein product: CASSLAPGTGDEQYF. V gene TRBV27 combines with J gene TRBJ2-7; TRBD1 aligns across 10 bases. J was trimmed by 5 bases and V by 2 bases; bases with no gene match: 6. The CDR3 contains 15 residues. Germline V lookup: CDR1 MNHEY, CDR2 SMNVEV (reference sequence).

The CDR3: CSVDGRGGSDTQYF. The CDR3 coding sequence is TGCAGCGTTGACGGGCGGGGGGGCTCAGATACGCAGTATTTT. This chain links TRBV29-1 with TRBJ2-3; 9 nucleotides line up with TRBD2. The V and J ends lost 3 bases and 4 bases, in that order; junction bases with no gene match: 5. Germline CDR1 and CDR2: SQVTM and ANQGSEA. This CDR3 has 14 amino acids.

The chain carries TRBV9 and TRBJ2-3; the match to TRBD1 covers 9 bases. This CDR3 has 16 residues. J was trimmed by 0 bases and V by 4 bases; bases with no gene match: 6. In germline, CDR1 is SGDLS, CDR2 YYNGEE. CDR3 region: CASSTRQGDSTDTQYF. CDR3 bases: TGTGCCAGCAGCACCCGACAGGGGGATAGCACAGATACGCAGTATTTT. Looking up the rest from reference TRBV9 and TRBJ2-3 gives the full variable domain: DSGVTQTPKHLITATGQRVTLRCSPRSGDLSVYWYQQSLDQGLQFLIQYYNGEERAKGNILERFSAQQFPDLHSELNLSSLELGDSALYFCASSTRQGDSTDTQYFGPGTRLTVL.

This clone appeared once. The rearrangement links TRBV27 to TRBJ1-2; 12 nucleotides line up with TRBD1. V trimming: 5 bases; J trimming: 3 bases; junction bases outside the gene matches: 7. The germline gives CDR1 MNHEY, CDR2 SMNVEV (reference sequence). There are 16 residues in the CDR3. The CDR3 DNA follows: TGTGCCAGCAGTCAAGGGACAGGGGGCGTCCACTATGGCTACACCTTC. Encoded protein: CASSQGTGGVHYGYTF.

This clone has a handful of counts. V usage is TRBV6-1 and J usage is TRBJ1-5; D is possibly TRBD1 (6 bases). The germline V and J ends were trimmed by 7 bases and 0 bases, with 13 bases remaining between them. CDR1 is MNHNS, CDR2 SASEGT, per germline. This CDR3 has 15 residues. CDR3 loop: CASTGADYSNQPQHF. CDR3 in DNA: TGTGCCAGCACAGGGGCAGATTATAGCAATCAGCCCCAGCATTTT.

The chain couples TRBV6-5 to TRBJ2-3, with D tentatively TRBD2 (6 bases). The CDR3 has 15 amino acids. Trimming removed 10 bases from V and 2 bases from J, with 19 bases in between. CDR1 and CDR2 from the germline V gene are MNHEY and SVGAGI. CDR3 residues: CATSPPASATDTQYF. Here the CDR3 DNA reads TGTGCCACCAGCCCCCCCGCTAGCGCCACAGATACGCAGTATTTT.

The chain recombines TRBV27 with TRBJ1-3; no firm D call. Per the germline V gene, CDR1 is MNHEY and CDR2 is SMNVEV (reference sequence). Trimming stripped 5 bases from V and 8 bases from J, with 16 bases between. The length of the CDR3 is 14 residues. The CDR3 bases are TGTGCCAGCAGTCCCCAAGCCTGGGGAGACACCATATATTTT. This encodes CASSPQAWGDTIYF.